This T cell receptor beta chain was captured in a study of T cell responses to AZD1222 COVID-19 vaccine. Overall study findings and caveats: Repertoire collection took place solely once the T cell response had peaked.

This clone showed up just once. What it recognizes is unknown. TCRdb's table, derived via immunoSEQ multiplex PCR, lists solely in-frame clones and lacks some. The sample lists over 40,000 clones, about 81% occurring once. The CDR3 is 13 amino acids. V shed 4 bases and J shed 8 bases, with 11 bases lying between them. CDR1 is KGHDR and CDR2 is SFDVKD in the germline V gene. The starting material was peripheral blood, obtained on day 0 of AZD1222 vaccination. V and J are TRBV24-1 and TRBJ2-1; D may be TRBD1 (5 bases). The sequence derives from an adult in good health. CDR3 residues: CATSDHDSDEQFF. The DNA of the CDR3 is TGTGCCACCAGTGACCACGACAGCGATGAGCAGTTCTTC.